This T cell receptor beta chain appears in the sequencing data of a study of regulatory T cells in long-lasting Graves disease. The time point here: persistent/refractory GD, antithyroid drugs over 5 years with positive TRAb. Following extraction of RNA from PBMCs, that RNA was used to make the TCR library. Arm-PCR with iRepertoire HTBI primers amplified the CDR3 regions for these TCR beta libraries. MiXCR, run by TCRdb on the multiplex PCR reads, gives a single entry per CDR3 protein. Found here are some 300,000 distinct CDR3 sequences, approximately 20% of them singletons; the top ten hold roughly 56%. Between the trimmed V and J ends, which lost 0 bases and 2 bases, there was a span of 7 bases. The CDR3 sequence is 13 residues long. The germline CDR1 and CDR2 sequences are GTSNPN and SVGIG (reference sequence).

This TCR was sampled from a female donor with Graves disease. This chain connects TRBV30 to TRBJ1-1; no reliable D call. The sequences come from peripheral blood mononuclear cells (PBMCs), collected when the disease was refractory, from a patient treated with antithyroid drugs. This CDR3 is CAWSVNSNTEAFF. The CDR3 DNA reads TGTGCCTGGAGTGTAAACAGCAACACTGAAGCTTTCTTT.